The TCR beta chain described here comes from a study of control samples from healthy donors and cancer patients. TCRdb keeps only in-frame clones here, not all; method: immunoSEQ multiplex PCR. The table shows fewer than 200,000 clones, with around 90% occurring only once. The germline V gene encodes CDR1 LGHDT and CDR2 YNNKEL (reference sequence). The CDR3 extends over 15 amino acids. With V trimmed by 4 bases and J by 0 bases, 2 bases remained unmatched. This TCR was recovered from a woman in her forties or fifties in good health. Sequenced: blood. This chain links TRBV3-1 (or the pseudogene TRBV3-2) with TRBJ2-1, with 8 nucleotides matching TRBD2. In DNA, the CDR3 is TGTGCCAGCAGCCGCGGGAGGAGCTCCTACAATGAGCAGTTCTTC. Protein: CASSRGRSSYNEQFF.